The 32 T cell receptor beta chains below all came from one sample that was sequenced in a study of vaccination and CD4 T cells after COVID-19. For these TCRs, the target antigens are not known. With the Oncomine TCR Beta short-read assay, DNA from cultured CD4+ T cells was sequenced. One entry per CDR3 protein results from TCRdb running MiXCR on the PCR reads. Of thousands of distinct CDR3 sequences in the sample, roughly 49% are singletons; the top ten hold 30% to 35%. The treatment is: roughly 10-day PBMC culture with coronavirus spike peptide pools or control peptides (ViraFEST assay). Researchers collected the unexposed donor's CD4+ T cells before the COVID-19 pandemic (2011-2018). Sequencing input: CD4+ T cells from blood, cultured in vitro. The source is a human donor in good health.

J is TRBJ1-2 and V is TRBV4-2, with D possibly being TRBD1 (5 bases). The CDR3 has 15 amino acids. In germline, CDR1 is LGHNA, CDR2 YNFKEQ. V lost 1 base to trimming and J lost 0 bases, with 9 bases between them. CDR3 sequence reads: CASSQGGRTNYGYTF. The CDR3 DNA sequence: TGTGCCAGCAGCCAAGGGGGGAGAACTAACTATGGCTACACCTTC.

The chain couples TRBV6-2 or TRBV6-3 to TRBJ1-1; D is ambiguous. CDR1 MNHEY and CDR2 SVGEGT come from the germline V gene. The CDR3 has 13 residues. With 3 bases removed from V and 1 base from J, the gap between germline ends came to 6 bases. Written as DNA, the CDR3 is TGTGCCAGCAGTTATGAGGCGAACACTGAAGCTTTCTTT. Translated: CASSYEANTEAFF.

Remarks on this clonotype: Germline is not matched at one junction end, which may reflect a read error. The V call is TRBV5-3, the J call TRBJ2-5, with 10 bases fitting TRBD1. TRBV5-3 qualifies as an ORF whose function is uncertain. This CDR3 contains 15 residues. The DNA of the CDR3 is TGTGCCAGCAGCTGGGGGACAGGGGTGTCGAAGACCCAGTACTTC. Its translation: CASSWGTGVSKTQYF.

The rearrangement links TRBV19 to TRBJ2-5, with unresolved D. The CDR3 extends over 11 amino acids. V was cut by 6 bases and J by 4 bases, with 6 bases left in between. Germline CDR1 and CDR2: LNHDA and SQIVND (reference sequence). Here the CDR3 reads CASRSGETQYF. The CDR3 coding sequence is TGTGCCAGTAGGTCGGGAGAGACCCAGTACTTC.

This clonotype turned up a few times. The genes are TRBV7-6 and TRBJ2-7; 7 bases match TRBD1. This CDR3 region has 13 residues. V lost 5 bases and J lost 5; bases outside the gene matches: 6. From germline, CDR1 is SGHVS and CDR2 FNYEAQ. This chain's CDR3 is CASSRQGGNEQYF. CDR3 nucleotide sequence: TGTGCCAGCAGCCGACAGGGCGGTAACGAGCAGTACTTC. Using reference TRBV7-6 and TRBJ2-7 for the parts outside the CDR3, the full variable domain is GAGVSQSPRYKVTKRGQDVALRCDPISGHVSLYWYRQALGQGPEFLTYFNYEAQQDKSGLPNDRFSAERPEGSISTLTIQRTEQRDSAMYRCASSRQGGNEQYFGPGTRLTVT.

This clonotype occurred a few times. The chain carries TRBV20-1 and TRBJ2-2; D remains unclear. CDR3 size: 11 residues. V was trimmed by 4 bases and J by 8 bases, leaving 8 bases between them. Germline V gives CDR1 DFQATT, CDR2 SNEGSKA (reference sequence). This chain's CDR3 is CSAINSGELFF. The DNA of the CDR3 is TGCAGTGCTATTAACTCAGGGGAGCTGTTTTTT.

The gene calls are TRBV2 and TRBJ2-7; either TRBD1 or TRBD2 may fit D (5 bases each). This CDR3 is built from 14 residues. V was pared by 6 bases and J by 7 bases, with 19 bases between. Per germline, CDR1 SNHLY and CDR2 FYNNEI. CDR3 nucleotides: TGTGCCAGCAGCCCGGGACCGGGCGATGAAGAGCAGTACTTC. Its translation: CASSPGPGDEEQYF.

The chain uses TRBV2 and TRBJ2-7, with 9 bases that match TRBD1. There are 15 residues in the CDR3. Trimming at V came to 6 bases and at J to 0 bases, leaving 6 bases not matched to a gene. Germline CDR1 is SNHLY and CDR2 is FYNNEI. CDR3: CASREGQGLSYEQYF. CDR3 sequence (DNA): TGTGCCAGCAGGGAGGGACAGGGTCTCTCCTACGAGCAGTACTTC.

This clonotype was counted only a few times. The chain carries TRBV20-1 and TRBJ1-1, with a possible D match to TRBD1 (5 bases). The CDR3 contains 14 residues. Trimming removed 2 bases from V and 0 bases from J, with 10 bases in between. Germline V gene data show CDR1 as DFQATT and CDR2 as SNEGSKA (reference sequence). CDR3 in DNA: TGCAGTGCTAGACCCAACAGGCTGAACACTGAAGCTTTCTTT. Protein product: CSARPNRLNTEAFF.

This clonotype has more than one count but fewer than ten. This chain joins TRBV4-1 and TRBJ1-2, with a tentative D call TRBD1 (6 bases). V lost 0 bases and J lost 4, with 21 bases in between. In germline, CDR1 is MGHRA, CDR2 YSYEKL. The CDR3 contains 18 residues. This chain's CDR3 is CASSQDQWTVENAYGYTF. CDR3 sequence (DNA): TGCGCCAGCAGCCAAGATCAATGGACAGTGGAAAACGCCTATGGCTACACCTTC.

This clonotype was detected only a few times. This chain joins TRBV12-3 or TRBV12-4 and TRBJ2-2, with TRBD1 identical over 8 bases. The length of the CDR3 is 14 residues. The trim removed 6 bases at V and 5 bases at J, leaving 5 bases unmatched. The CDR3 loop reads CASRQGARTGELFF. CDR3 nucleotide sequence: TGTGCCAGCAGGCAGGGGGCGCGGACCGGGGAGCTGTTTTTT.

The gene calls are TRBV7-9 and TRBJ1-5; 12 bases fit TRBD1. This CDR3 region has 17 residues. V trimming: 5 bases; J trimming: 1 base; junction bases outside the gene matches: 6. Germline CDR1 SEHNR, CDR2 FQNEAQ (reference sequence). The CDR3 sequence is CASSHGTGGMSNQPQHF. CDR3 sequence (DNA): TGTGCCAGCAGCCACGGGACAGGGGGCATGAGCAATCAGCCCCAGCATTTT.

The V call is TRBV24-1, the J call TRBJ2-5; 8 bases agree with TRBD1. The CDR3 extends over 13 amino acids. Germline lookup yields CDR1 KGHDR and CDR2 SFDVKD. V was pared by 2 bases and J by 10 bases, with 5 bases of the junction left unmatched. Written as DNA, the CDR3 is TGTGCCACCAGTGATTCGGGGGACAGGCACCAGTACTTC. Translation gives CATSDSGDRHQYF.

This chain links TRBV5-5 with TRBJ1-5; TRBD1 matches 8 bases. J gave up 0 bases and V 4 bases, and 9 bases lay outside the gene matches. Looked up from germline, CDR1 is SGHKS and CDR2 is YYEKEE (reference sequence). The CDR3 is 17 amino acids. DNA of the CDR3: TGTGCCAGCAGCGGGGGGACAGGCAGCTATAGCAATCAGCCCCAGCATTTT. The encoded protein is CASSGGTGSYSNQPQHF.

This clonotype was seen a handful of times. V and J are TRBV7-9 and TRBJ1-2; D is unresolved. Trimming pared 1 base from V and 7 bases from J, leaving 4 bases between. Germline CDR1 and CDR2: SEHNR and FQNEAQ (reference sequence). The CDR3 has 11 residues. CDR3 amino acids: CASSLGGGYTF. CDR3 nucleotides: TGTGCCAGCAGCTTAGGAGGTGGCTACACCTTC.

This clonotype was found a few times. The rearrangement joins TRBV19 to TRBJ2-5, with TRBD2 matching over 11 bases. From germline, CDR1 is LNHDA and CDR2 SQIVND (reference sequence). The CDR3 covers 20 residues. V lost 1 base, J lost 1 base, and 14 bases stayed unmatched. The CDR3 loop reads CASSIGIVPRGTSGQETQYF. CDR3 bases: TGTGCCAGTAGTATAGGGATAGTCCCTCGGGGGACTAGCGGCCAAGAGACCCAGTACTTC.

The chain is built from TRBV6-1 and TRBJ1-6; 9 nucleotides match TRBD1. The CDR3 runs to 14 residues. The V gene end was trimmed by 7 bases and the J gene end by 7 bases; junction bases not matched to a gene: 5. Germline V gene data show CDR1 as MNHNS and CDR2 as SASEGT. CDR3 loop: CASNPGQGNSPLHF. The CDR3 DNA reads TGTGCCAGCAATCCGGGACAGGGAAATTCACCCCTCCACTTT.

The chain couples TRBV5-1 to TRBJ2-1; 9 nucleotides align to TRBD1. The CDR3 loop spans 15 amino acids. V shed 1 base and J 4 bases; nucleotides not matched to a gene: 3. Germline V lookup: CDR1 SGHRS, CDR2 YFSETQ. CDR3 DNA: TGCGCCAGCAGCTTGTTACAGGGGGCGTACAATGAGCAGTTCTTC. Encoded protein: CASSLLQGAYNEQFF.

The chain combines TRBV7-6 with TRBJ1-5; 8 bases map to TRBD1. Looked up from germline, CDR1 is SGHVS and CDR2 is FNYEAQ. With V trimmed by 1 base and J by 6 bases, 5 bases remained unmatched. This CDR3 comprises 15 residues. The CDR3 region is CASSLVEQGGQPQHF. The CDR3 DNA is TGTGCCAGCAGCTTAGTGGAACAGGGGGGTCAGCCCCAGCATTTT.

The chain employs TRBV20-1 and TRBJ1-2; D gene uncertain. CDR1 and CDR2 from the germline V gene are DFQATT and SNEGSKA (reference sequence). CDR3 length: 13 residues. V was cut by 0 bases and J by 8 bases, with 13 bases left in between. DNA for the CDR3: TGCAGTGCTAGAGATCGGTCAGTCGGAGGCTACACCTTC. This codes for CSARDRSVGGYTF.

The chain is built from TRBV7-3 and TRBJ2-1; 11 bases agree with TRBD2. The V gene's germline CDR1 is SGHTA and CDR2 FQGTGA. The V gene end was trimmed by 5 bases and the J gene end by 4 bases; junction bases not matched to a gene: 7. This CDR3 region has 16 residues. CDR3 loop: CASSLYPSGGYNEQFF. The CDR3, as DNA: TGTGCCAGCAGCCTATACCCTAGCGGGGGGTACAATGAGCAGTTCTTC.

This clonotype has more than one count but fewer than ten. The rearrangement links TRBV6-1 to TRBJ1-2; D ambiguous. The V end lost 2 bases, the J end lost 2 bases, and 15 bases lay between the germline ends. Per germline, CDR1 MNHNS and CDR2 SASEGT. The CDR3 is 16 residues long. The CDR3 protein is CASSESFDLTNYGYTF. The CDR3 bases are TGTGCCAGCAGTGAATCCTTTGACCTCACCAACTATGGCTACACCTTC.

The chain has TRBV7-8 and TRBJ2-1; D remains ambiguous. V was clipped by 1 base and J by 15 bases, with 13 bases between them. CDR1 is SGHVS, CDR2 FQNEAQ, per germline. This CDR3 has 12 residues. The CDR3 DNA reads as TGTGCCAGCAGCTTAGTAACGGCCCTTCGGTTCTTC. Its translation is CASSLVTALRFF. Complete variable domain (other parts from reference TRBV7-8 and TRBJ2-1): GAGVSQSPRYKVAKRGQDVALRCDPISGHVSLFWYQQALGQGPEFLTYFQNEAQLDKSGLPSDRFFAERPEGSVSTLKIQRTQQEDSAVYLCASSLVTALRFFGPGTRLTVL.

The chain employs TRBV25-1 and TRBJ2-7; TRBD1 might be the D (5 bases). The V and J ends lost 7 bases and 8 bases respectively, with 12 bases between them. The germline gives CDR1 MGHDK, CDR2 SYGVNS. The length of the CDR3 is 11 residues. CDR3 residues: CASKEGVQQYF. The CDR3 DNA reads as TGTGCCAGCAAAGAAGGGGTTCAGCAGTACTTC.

This clonotype has just a few counts. The V and J genes are TRBV7-7 and TRBJ1-5, with D hard to call. Germline V lookup: CDR1 SSHAT, CDR2 FNYEAQ (reference sequence). CDR3 length: 13 residues. V was shortened by 2 bases and J by 4 bases, with 6 bases between the two germline ends. The CDR3 sequence: CASSLSRNQPQHF. The CDR3 DNA reads as TGTGCCAGCAGCTTAAGTCGAAATCAGCCCCAGCATTTT.

By share of the sample, this clonotype is large. The chain combines TRBV7-2 with TRBJ2-3; the D is unclear. V was cut by 3 bases and J by 2 bases, with 3 bases left in between. CDR1 and CDR2 from the germline V gene are SGHTA and FQGNSA. This CDR3 contains 12 residues. This chain's CDR3 is CASSFFTDTQYF. As DNA, the CDR3 is TGTGCCAGCAGCTTTTTCACAGATACGCAGTATTTT.

The chain recombines TRBV6-1 with TRBJ1-2; D possibly corresponds to TRBD1 (5 bases). CDR1 and CDR2 from the germline V gene are MNHNS and SASEGT. This CDR3 is built from 13 residues. Trimming took off 7 bases at V and 1 base at J, with 10 bases between the two ends. CDR3 nucleotides: TGTGCCAGCACCCTTGACAGTAACTATGGCTACACCTTC. Translated, it gives CASTLDSNYGYTF.

This clonotype was detected a few times. V is TRBV7-9 and J is TRBJ1-2, with a possible D match to TRBD1 (5 bases). Between the trimmed V and J ends, which lost 5 bases and 7 bases, there was a span of 8 bases. Germline V CDR1 and CDR2: SEHNR, FQNEAQ (reference sequence). The CDR3 is made up of 11 amino acids. The CDR3 spells CASSPGAGYTF. The CDR3 DNA reads TGTGCCAGCAGCCCCGGGGCTGGCTACACCTTC.

The table lists this clonotype with a few counts. J is TRBJ2-5 and V is TRBV20-1; D uncertain. Trimming left V 6 bases short and J 5 bases short, with 16 bases between. The germline gives CDR1 DFQATT, CDR2 SNEGSKA (reference sequence). The CDR3 runs 13 residues. This CDR3 reads CSATQRGRETQYF. CDR3 nucleotide sequence: TGCAGTGCAACACAAAGAGGCAGGGAGACCCAGTACTTC.

The chain is built from TRBV6-5 and TRBJ1-1; 7 bases align to TRBD1. After removal of 4 bases from V and 3 bases from J, the junction contained 5 bases not matched to a gene. The CDR3 spans 14 residues. CDR1 and CDR2 (germline): MNHEY, SVGAGI. The CDR3 sequence: CASSLGTVDTEAFF. In DNA, the CDR3 is TGTGCCAGCAGTTTGGGGACAGTCGACACTGAAGCTTTCTTT.

V usage is TRBV7-3 and J usage is TRBJ2-3; the D is unclear. Trimming took 1 base from V and 2 from J, leaving 4 bases between them. This CDR3 is built from 13 residues. CDR1 SGHTA and CDR2 FQGTGA come from the germline V gene. The CDR3 loop is CASSLKNTDTQYF. Written as DNA, the CDR3 is TGTGCCAGCAGCTTAAAGAACACAGATACGCAGTATTTT.

This chain links TRBV5-5 with TRBJ2-5; maybe TRBD2 (5 bases). Germline V gene lookup returns CDR1 SGHKS and CDR2 YYEKEE (reference sequence). V dropped 7 bases and J dropped 1 base, with 14 bases sitting between them. CDR3 length equals 14 residues. The CDR3 DNA follows: TGTGCCAGCCGTTCAGCGGTGTCCCAAGAGACCCAGTACTTC. Protein sequence: CASRSAVSQETQYF.